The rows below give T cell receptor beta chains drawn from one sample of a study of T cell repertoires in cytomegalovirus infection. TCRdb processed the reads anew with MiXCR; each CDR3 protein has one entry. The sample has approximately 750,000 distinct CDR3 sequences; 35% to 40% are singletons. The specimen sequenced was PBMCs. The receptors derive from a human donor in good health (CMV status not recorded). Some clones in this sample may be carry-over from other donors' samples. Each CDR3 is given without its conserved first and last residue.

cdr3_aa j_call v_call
ASSISGTGVRSNTGELF TRBJ2-2 TRBV11-3
ASKGGRTNEKLF TRBJ1-4 TRBV4-1
ASSSFPDRGNQPQH TRBJ1-5 TRBV27
ASSRLAGRSSYNEQF TRBJ2-1 TRBV19
ASSRRQGSDEQY TRBJ2-7 TRBV4-1
ASSFPTSGVSSYEQY TRBJ2-7 TRBV28
ASSHLRDRNSPLH TRBJ1-6 TRBV12-3/TRBV12-4
ASSGSSGTPVGLYGYT TRBJ1-2 TRBV7-9
ASSQSLYEQY TRBJ2-7 TRBV14
ASSIRGRPNGYT TRBJ1-2 TRBV19
ASSFGDREAETQY TRBJ2-5 TRBV12-3/TRBV12-4
ASSQTDRGSYNEQF TRBJ2-1 TRBV28
ASSWFTDMAGANVLT TRBJ2-6 TRBV6-2/TRBV6-3
ASTSQQGHYGYT TRBJ1-2 TRBV6-6
ASSEHSPLH TRBJ1-6 TRBV2
SVVSGPYGYT TRBJ1-2 TRBV29-1
SARAGRKGRAPNQPQH TRBJ1-5 TRBV20-1
ASSVGPVDRDRYT TRBJ1-2 TRBV19
ASSLSNTIY TRBJ1-3 TRBV7-6
SGRGTSYEQY TRBJ2-7 TRBV20-1
ASSQDRGTGYGYT TRBJ1-2 TRBV4-1
ASSLAGQDFPGANVLT TRBJ2-6 TRBV5-1
ASSDDFWGGNSPLH TRBJ1-6 TRBV25-1
ASSQGDIGNQPQH TRBJ1-5 TRBV7-2
ARTDATRAYGYT TRBJ1-2 TRBV2
VIRGDRAQPQH TRBJ1-5 TRBV10-3
ASSPIPTSNTGELF TRBJ2-2 TRBV18
ASTRTGITDTQY TRBJ2-3 TRBV2
ATSFRGTGELF TRBJ2-2 TRBV15
ASMRTPGDTQY TRBJ2-3 TRBV2
ASSSRALGQPQH TRBJ1-5 TRBV12-3/TRBV12-4
ASSLDRAPLLNSPLH TRBJ1-6 TRBV12-3/TRBV12-4
ASSQGAGQGRSYT TRBJ1-2 TRBV6-2/TRBV6-3
SARWLGTDTGELF TRBJ2-2 TRBV20-1
ASSFKGESKGYT TRBJ1-2 TRBV28
ASSKREENTEAF TRBJ1-1 TRBV19
ATSDDPGLEQF TRBJ2-1 TRBV24-1
ASVQGQASTDTQY TRBJ2-3 TRBV19
ASSEARGYEQY TRBJ2-7 TRBV6-1
ASGQTSSNTGELF TRBJ2-2 TRBV2
ASSFQGGEQY TRBJ2-7 TRBV7-8
ASSARDRGPPQY TRBJ2-5 TRBV7-9
ASSLVQDTYNEQF TRBJ2-1 TRBV7-9
ASSLEPGQGKAF TRBJ1-1 TRBV7-8
ASRPTGRRGETQY TRBJ2-5 TRBV19
ASSSLRAGGQGNTEAF TRBJ1-1 TRBV7-9
ASSSSGQADQPQH TRBJ1-5 TRBV27
ASSGTGPPSSYEQY TRBJ2-7 TRBV27
ASQRRSAGNTEAF TRBJ1-1 TRBV6-1